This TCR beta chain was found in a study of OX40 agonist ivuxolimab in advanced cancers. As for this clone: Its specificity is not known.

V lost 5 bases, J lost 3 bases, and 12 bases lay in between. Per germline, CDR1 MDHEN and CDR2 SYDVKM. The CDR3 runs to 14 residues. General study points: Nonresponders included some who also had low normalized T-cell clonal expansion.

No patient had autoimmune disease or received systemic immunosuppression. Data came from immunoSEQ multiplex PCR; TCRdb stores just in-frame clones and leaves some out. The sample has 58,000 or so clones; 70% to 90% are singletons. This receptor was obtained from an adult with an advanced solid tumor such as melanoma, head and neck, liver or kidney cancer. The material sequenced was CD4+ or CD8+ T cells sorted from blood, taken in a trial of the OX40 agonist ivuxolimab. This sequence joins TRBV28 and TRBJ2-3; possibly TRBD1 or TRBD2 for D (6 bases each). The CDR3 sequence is CASSLGGLTDTQYF. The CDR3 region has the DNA TGTGCCAGCAGTCTGGGGGGCTTGACAGATACGCAGTATTTT.